This TCR beta chain is drawn from a study of identical twins. Findings and limits, study-wide: Fewer insertions marked abundant cord blood beta clonotypes; young adult naive trended weakly, memory not at all. Twin-shared out-of-frame alpha sequences were enriched for low generation probability. Findings depended on cross-sectional statistics rather than tracking the same donors.

In its sample, this clonotype was seen a few times. Its antigen is as yet unknown. TCRdb reanalysed the 5' RACE reads using MiXCR and keeps one entry per CDR3 protein. The sample records just under 650,000 distinct CDR3 sequences, roughly 7.1% being singletons. The germline V gene has CDR1 SGHTA and CDR2 FQGNSA. The CDR3 spans 14 residues. V was cut by 6 bases and J by 0 bases, with 10 bases left in between. Another study also made use of these data, one on yellow fever vaccine responses in identical twins.

V gene TRBV7-2 combines with J gene TRBJ2-3, with D perhaps being TRBD1 or TRBD2 (6 bases each). The sample consisted of PBMCs. This TCR derives from a woman aged 18-35 years in good health. CDR3 region: CASRRGPSTDTQYF. The CDR3 DNA sequence: TGTGCCAGCAGACGGGGGCCTAGCACAGATACGCAGTATTTT.